The 11 T cell receptor beta chains reported below all come from one sample, sequenced in a study of cytomegalovirus exposure and HLA in healthy donors. The PCR had 60 Vbeta and 13 Jbeta primers. Sequencing was performed with immunoSEQ multiplex PCR; in TCRdb, only in-frame clones are kept and a portion is missing. This table has tens of thousands of clones, 60% to 75% appearing once. Specimen: PBMCs. The origin of the receptors is a man aged 40-55 years in good health and CMV-seropositive.

The V and J genes are TRBV7-8 and TRBJ2-7, with TRBD1 matching over 8 bases. The junction had 8 bases not matched to a gene; V was cut back by 4 bases and J by 3 bases. Germline V lookup: CDR1 SGHVS, CDR2 FQNEAQ. There are 15 residues in the CDR3. The CDR3 region has the DNA TGTGCCAGCAGCTCGTCCGGGACAGGCTACTACGAGCAGTACTTC. It encodes CASSSSGTGYYEQYF.

The chain employs TRBV7-2 and TRBJ1-3; D is undetermined. The germline gives CDR1 SGHTA, CDR2 FQGNSA. Trimming pared 2 bases from V and 4 bases from J, leaving 3 bases between. The CDR3 is 12 residues long. In nucleotides, the CDR3 is TGTGCCAGCAGCTTAAGCGGAAACACCATATATTTT. This sequence encodes CASSLSGNTIYF.

This clone was picked up a small number of times. This sequence joins TRBV5-1 and TRBJ2-2, with D tentatively TRBD1 (5 bases). Germline lookup yields CDR1 SGHRS and CDR2 YFSETQ. This CDR3 has 13 residues. V gave up 4 bases and J gave up 6 bases, with 10 bases separating them. CDR3 in amino acids: CASSVLGPGELFF. Here the CDR3 DNA reads TGCGCCAGCAGCGTCCTGGGGCCCGGGGAGCTGTTTTTT.

The V gene is TRBV6-1, the J gene TRBJ1-5; D possibly corresponds to TRBD1 (6 bases). Deletions cut 4 bases from V and 8 bases from J, with 12 bases between. The CDR3 is 13 amino acids. CDR1 and CDR2 (germline): MNHNS, SASEGT. The CDR3 DNA is TGTGCCAGCAGTGGCGGGGGCCTCAAGCCCCAGCATTTT. Protein: CASSGGGLKPQHF.

The V call is TRBV28, the J call TRBJ1-2; 7 bases match TRBD1. The germline V gene has CDR1 MDHEN and CDR2 SYDVKM. The ends lost 5 bases at V and 3 bases at J; junction bases unmatched: 6. The CDR3 sequence is 14 residues long. This chain's CDR3 is CASSEGTDDYGYTF. The DNA for the CDR3 is TGTGCCAGCAGTGAAGGGACAGATGACTATGGCTACACCTTC.

This chain links TRBV19 with TRBJ1-2; D might be TRBD1 (6 bases). Germline loops: CDR1 LNHDA, CDR2 SQIVND (reference sequence). This CDR3 has 13 amino acids. V lost 6 bases to trimming and J lost 7 bases, with 15 bases between them. Here the CDR3 DNA reads TGTGCCAGTAGCCCAGGGACACTCGCTGGCTACACCTTC. Translated: CASSPGTLAGYTF.

V gene TRBV19 combines with J gene TRBJ2-7; D not certain. With 9 bases removed from V and 0 bases from J, the gap between germline ends came to 18 bases. Germline CDR1 is LNHDA and CDR2 is SQIVND (reference sequence). This CDR3 has 15 amino acids. The CDR3 nucleotides are TGTGCCAGACCCCCAGACGGTGACAACTCCTACGAGCAGTACTTC. This sequence encodes CARPPDGDNSYEQYF.

The chain couples TRBV7-2 to TRBJ1-6; D is perhaps TRBD1 (6 bases). Deletions cut 5 bases from V and 10 bases from J, with 9 bases between. Per the germline V gene, CDR1 is SGHTA and CDR2 is FQGNSA. The CDR3 length is 12 residues. Here the CDR3 DNA reads TGTGCCAGCAGCCAACAGGGATCACCCCTCCACTTT. This sequence encodes CASSQQGSPLHF.

V and J are TRBV7-2 and TRBJ2-7; D is unresolved. The CDR3 consists of 14 residues. The V gene's germline CDR1 is SGHTA and CDR2 FQGNSA. Trimming cost V 1 base and J 9 bases, with 16 bases left between them. In nucleotides, the CDR3 is TGTGCCAGCAGCTTAGGTCCGGCTAACCCAGGGCAGTACTTC. Its translation: CASSLGPANPGQYF.

The chain uses TRBV4-2 and TRBJ2-3; TRBD2 matches at 12 bases. V gave up 1 base and J gave up 1 base; unmatched junction bases: 0. The CDR3 contains 16 residues. The germline CDR1 and CDR2 sequences are LGHNA and YNFKEQ. CDR3 nucleotides: TGTGCCAGCAGCCAAGGACTAGCGGGGGGCACAGATACGCAGTATTTT. Protein product: CASSQGLAGGTDTQYF.

The rearrangement links TRBV9 to TRBJ2-2, with D possibly matching TRBD2 (7 bases). V was shortened by 0 bases and J by 3 bases, with 9 bases between the two germline ends. The CDR3 extends over 15 amino acids. The germline CDR1 and CDR2 sequences are SGDLS and YYNGEE. As DNA, the CDR3 is TGTGCCAGCAGCGTAGAAGGGGGGGACACCGGGGAGCTGTTTTTT. Protein sequence: CASSVEGGDTGELFF.